Shown below are 14 T cell receptor beta chains from a single sample sequenced in a study of CD8 T cells in ankylosing spondylitis (dated by TCRdb to about 2017). The library came from 5' RACE. Sequenced using an Illumina MiSeq. TCRdb handled the public reads itself, with Q25 trimming in fastp and clone calling in MiXCR, and kept productive beta chains. Identical CDR3 proteins give one entry, which carries the most common genes and DNA. The sample table shows 25,000 to 30,000 distinct CDR3 sequences, and 6.5% to 9% are seen once. In total, the top ten clones hold more than 25% of the sample. Material: blood. The receptors here all came from a male donor with ankylosing spondylitis or in good health (not recorded which).

This clonotype was observed a handful of times. The genes are TRBV28 and TRBJ2-3, with D possibly TRBD2 on 6 matching bases. From germline, CDR1 is MDHEN and CDR2 SYDVKM. V was pared by 6 bases and J by 1 base, with 17 bases between. The CDR3 is 16 amino acids. In DNA form, the CDR3 reads TGTGCCAGCAGCTCCACTAGCCCCGGGGGCACAGATACGCAGTATTTT. Protein sequence: CASSSTSPGGTDTQYF. Looking up the rest from reference TRBV28 and TRBJ2-3 gives the full variable domain: DVKVTQSSRYLVKRTGEKVFLECVQDMDHENMFWYRQDPGLGLRLIYFSYDVKMKEKGDIPEGYSVSREKKERFSLILESASTNQTSMYLCASSSTSPGGTDTQYFGPGTRLTVL.

The chain employs TRBV5-1 and TRBJ2-5; D not certain. Germline CDR1 is SGHRS and CDR2 is YFSETQ. The CDR3 length is 12 residues. Trimming pared 4 bases from V and 5 bases from J, leaving 9 bases between. The DNA for the CDR3 is TGCGCCAGCAGCCACACCGGGGAGACCCAGTACTTC. It codes for CASSHTGETQYF.

Many counts were recorded for this clonotype. CDR3 nucleotide sequence: TGTGCCTGGAGCCAAGGTGGACAGGCGGACACTGAAGCTTTCTTT. Translation: CAWSQGGQADTEAFF. The gene calls are TRBV30 and TRBJ1-1, with TRBD1 matching over 7 bases. Trimming at V came to 3 bases and at J to 3 bases, leaving 10 bases not matched to a gene. The CDR3 contains 15 residues. Germline CDR1 is GTSNPN and CDR2 is SVGIG (reference sequence).

In this sample, this clonotype turned up many times. The chain links TRBV6-5 to TRBJ2-5; 8 bases fit TRBD2. CDR3 size: 14 residues. Germline V gives CDR1 MNHEY, CDR2 SVGAGI. Losses at the gene ends were 4 bases for V and 5 bases for J; bases not matched to a gene: 6. CDR3 in amino acids: CASSSGLAVETQYF. CDR3 bases: TGTGCCAGCAGTTCAGGACTAGCCGTGGAGACCCAGTACTTC.

This clonotype was counted many times. V usage is TRBV20-1 and J usage is TRBJ2-3, with TRBD2 matching 9 bases. The CDR3 is 13 amino acids. Trimming took 6 bases from V and 6 from J; bases not matched to a gene: 7. The germline V gene has CDR1 DFQATT and CDR2 SNEGSKA (reference sequence). The CDR3 reads CSARRGGLDTQYF. DNA of the CDR3: TGCAGTGCCAGGCGGGGGGGCCTCGATACGCAGTATTTT.

At least ten counts were recorded for this clonotype. The rearrangement joins TRBV5-5 to TRBJ2-1; D might be TRBD1 or TRBD2, each matching 6 bases. This CDR3 comprises 14 residues. The V and J ends lost 5 bases and 5 bases respectively, with 14 bases between them. Germline V gene sequence: CDR1 SGHKS, CDR2 YYEKEE (reference sequence). The CDR3: CASRSWGANNEQFF. The CDR3 DNA is TGTGCCAGCAGAAGCTGGGGGGCAAACAATGAGCAGTTCTTC.

This clonotype was counted ten times or more. This chain uses TRBV5-1 with TRBJ2-1, with 8 bases identical to TRBD1. This CDR3 spans 15 amino acids. Germline CDR1 is SGHRS and CDR2 is YFSETQ. J was trimmed by 2 bases and V by 4 bases; bases with no gene match: 5. CDR3 DNA sequence: TGCGCCAGCAGCCCAGGACAGGGAACCTACAATGAGCAGTTCTTC. This gives the protein CASSPGQGTYNEQFF.

This clonotype was detected only a few times. The chain recombines TRBV6-5 with TRBJ1-1, with 7 bases that match TRBD1. CDR1 MNHEY and CDR2 SVGAGI come from the germline V gene. The V gene end was trimmed by 6 bases and the J gene end by 0 bases; junction bases not matched to a gene: 7. The CDR3 spans 15 residues. This CDR3 is CASSRTGVLNTEAFF. The CDR3 nucleotides are TGTGCCAGCAGCCGTACAGGGGTCTTGAACACTGAAGCTTTCTTT.

This clonotype was seen only a few times. The chain carries TRBV20-1 and TRBJ2-7; D is perhaps TRBD1 (6 bases). The germline V gene has CDR1 DFQATT and CDR2 SNEGSKA (reference sequence). V dropped 2 bases and J dropped 3 bases, with 11 bases sitting between them. The CDR3 has 13 residues. In DNA form, the CDR3 reads TGCAGTGCTAGATCCAGGGGCCGCTACGAGCAGTACGTC. Protein product: CSARSRGRYEQYV.

This clonotype was recorded many times. This chain links TRBV10-3 with TRBJ2-3; D remains ambiguous. The germline V gene encodes CDR1 ENHRY and CDR2 SYGVKD. Trimming took off 6 bases at V and 2 bases at J, with 12 bases between the two ends. The CDR3 has 14 residues. CDR3 in amino acids: CAIRSGTVTDTQYF. The CDR3 DNA sequence: TGTGCCATCAGATCAGGCACGGTCACAGATACGCAGTATTTT.

The rearrangement uses TRBV5-1 and TRBJ2-3; TRBD1 or TRBD2 may be the D gene (6 bases each). Germline V gene data show CDR1 as SGHRS and CDR2 as YFSETQ. V was shortened by 0 bases and J by 6 bases, with 14 bases between the two germline ends. There are 15 residues in the CDR3. The CDR3 DNA follows: TGCGCCAGCAGCTTGGATGGGGGGCGCTGGGATACGCAGTATTTT. It yields the protein CASSLDGGRWDTQYF.

In this sample, this clonotype turned up a few times. The chain joins TRBV28 to TRBJ2-5; possibly TRBD1 for D (5 bases). The CDR3 is 14 residues long. The V gene's germline CDR1 is MDHEN and CDR2 SYDVKM. V shed 5 bases and J shed 4 bases, with 14 bases lying between them. CDR3 bases: TGTGCCAGCAGTCCAATGACAGTCGGAGAGACCCAGTACTTC. As protein: CASSPMTVGETQYF.

This clonotype was seen a few times. The V gene is TRBV5-1, the J gene TRBJ2-4; weak D call: TRBD2 (5 bases). Germline CDR1 reads SGHRS; CDR2 reads YFSETQ. This CDR3 has 13 amino acids. V dropped 0 bases and J dropped 9 bases, with 10 bases sitting between them. CDR3 DNA sequence: TGCGCCAGCAGCTTGGGGGATGGAGGCATTCAGTACTTC. Translating it yields CASSLGDGGIQYF. Using reference TRBV5-1 and TRBJ2-4 for the parts outside the CDR3, the full variable domain is KAGVTQTPRYLIKTRGQQVTLSCSPISGHRSVSWYQQTPGQGLQFLFEYFSETQRNKGNFPGRFSGRQFSNSRSEMNVSTLELGDSALYLCASSLGDGGIQYFGAGTRLSVL.

The rearrangement joins TRBV27 to TRBJ2-7; D uncertain. V was cut by 3 bases and J by 2 bases, with 8 bases left in between. The germline V gene encodes CDR1 MNHEY and CDR2 SMNVEV (reference sequence). The CDR3 loop spans 13 amino acids. As DNA, the CDR3 is TGTGCCAGCAGTTTCCTCCCTGCCTACGAGCAGTACTTC. Translated, it gives CASSFLPAYEQYF.